A single sample gave rise to the 18 T cell receptor beta chains below, sequenced in a study of beta chain features in type 1 diabetes. Study-level points and caveats: People with Type 1 diabetes carried modestly yet significantly shorter TCRB CDR3s in all four CD4+ subsets.

No cognate antigen is known for these TCRs. Isolated RNA was reverse transcribed in full, so expressed TCRB transcripts were sequenced. Sequenced by immunoSEQ multiplex PCR; TCRdb stores in-frame clones only, minus some. The sample comprises 150,000 to 200,000 clones, around 8.3% of which are singletons, and more than 0.5% rests with the top ten. Specimen: central memory CD4+ T cells from blood. The receptors come from a woman under 30 with type 1 diabetes.

The chain recombines TRBV5-1 with TRBJ2-4, with D possibly being TRBD1 (5 bases). The germline CDR1 and CDR2 sequences are SGHRS and YFSETQ. V was shortened by 0 bases and J by 1 base, with 5 bases between the two germline ends. The CDR3 spans 14 residues. The CDR3 loop reads CASSLDRAKNIQYF. Here the CDR3 DNA reads TGCGCCAGCAGCTTGGACAGGGCCAAAAACATTCAGTACTTC.

The chain couples TRBV28 to TRBJ2-7; D might be TRBD2 (7 bases). The CDR3 length is 14 residues. The germline CDR1 and CDR2 sequences are MDHEN and SYDVKM. The ends were cut back, 4 bases at V and 6 bases at J, with 16 bases in the middle. The CDR3 DNA sequence: TGTGCCAGCAGTTCACCCCAGGGGAGGGGCGAGCAGTACTTC. Translation: CASSSPQGRGEQYF.

In its sample, this clone was seen many times. The chain links TRBV15 to TRBJ2-5; the D gene is possibly TRBD1 (6 bases). V gave up 6 bases and J gave up 5 bases, with 13 bases separating them. CDR3 length equals 13 residues. The V gene's germline CDR1 is LNHNV and CDR2 YYDKDF (reference sequence). The CDR3 DNA follows: TGTGCCACCAGTCGGACAGATGGTGAGACCCAGTACTTC. It is translated as CATSRTDGETQYF.

Only a few counts were recorded for this clone. This sequence joins TRBV4-1 and TRBJ2-7, with D uncertain. This CDR3 has 13 residues. Trimming pared 1 base from V and 0 bases from J, leaving 4 bases between. CDR1 and CDR2 from the germline V gene are MGHRA and YSYEKL. The CDR3 loop reads CASSQGLSYEQYF. The CDR3 bases are TGCGCCAGCAGCCAAGGACTCTCCTACGAGCAGTACTTC.

The CDR3 DNA follows: TGTGCCAGCAGCTTAAATAGCGGGACGAACACCGGGGAGCTGTTTTTT. It encodes CASSLNSGTNTGELFF. The V call is TRBV7-3, the J call TRBJ2-2; 8 bases agree with TRBD2. Trimming at V came to 1 base and at J to 0 bases, leaving 1 base not matched to a gene. CDR3 length: 16 amino acids. In germline, CDR1 is SGHTA, CDR2 FQGTGA.

This clone has a count of ten or more. The chain combines TRBV14 with TRBJ1-2; D unclear. Per the germline V gene, CDR1 is SGHDN and CDR2 is FVKESK. The CDR3 has 13 residues. The V end lost 4 bases, the J end lost 8 bases, and 14 bases lay between the germline ends. In DNA, the CDR3 is TGTGCCAGCAGCCTCTCCCTGCTGGCCGGCTACACCTTC. Translated: CASSLSLLAGYTF. The full variable domain, rest sourced from reference TRBV14 and TRBJ1-2, is EAGVTQFPSHSVIEKGQTVTLRCDPISGHDNLYWYRRVMGKEIKFLLHFVKESKQDESGMPNNRFLAERTGGTYSTLKVQPAELEDSGVYFCASSLSLLAGYTFGSGTRLTVV.

This clone has more than one count but fewer than ten. CDR3 sequence reads: CAWSRSSGLSSYNEQFF. The CDR3 DNA reads as TGTGCCTGGAGTCGGAGTAGCGGCTTGAGCTCCTACAATGAGCAGTTCTTC. The chain combines TRBV30 with TRBJ2-1, with a weak D call TRBD2 (6 bases). Germline loops: CDR1 GTSNPN, CDR2 SVGIG (reference sequence). V gave up 2 bases and J gave up 0 bases, with 17 bases separating them. This CDR3 is built from 17 residues.

The V and J genes are TRBV5-1 and TRBJ2-6, with a tentative D call TRBD1 (7 bases). Trimming took off 4 bases at V and 0 bases at J, with 11 bases between the two ends. Germline assignment: CDR1 SGHRS and CDR2 YFSETQ. The CDR3 sequence is 16 residues long. The CDR3 coding sequence is TGCGCCAGCAGCGCGGGACAGACCTCTGGGGCCAACGTCCTGACTTTC. It is translated as CASSAGQTSGANVLTF.

This clone has only a few counts. Here the CDR3 reads CASSLHGTGGGNEQFF. CDR3 bases: TGTGCCAGCAGCCTACACGGGACAGGGGGCGGAAATGAGCAGTTCTTC. J is TRBJ2-1 and V is TRBV11-3; 12 nucleotides line up with TRBD1. The CDR3 has 16 residues. Germline V CDR1 and CDR2: SGHNT, YENEEA. The ends lost 5 bases at V and 7 bases at J; junction bases unmatched: 9.

This clone was counted a few times. The rearrangement links TRBV7-9 to TRBJ2-3, with 7 bases aligning to TRBD2. Germline CDR1 reads SEHNR; CDR2 reads FQNEAQ (reference sequence). The CDR3 runs 16 residues. The V and J ends lost 9 bases and 0 bases, in that order; junction bases with no gene match: 12. The CDR3 DNA is TGTGCCAGTATTGTGAGCGGGGCCGAGAGCACAGATACGCAGTATTTT. Translating gives CASIVSGAESTDTQYF.

The chain has TRBV19 and TRBJ2-3, with D uncertain. The CDR3 loop spans 13 amino acids. V was clipped by 3 bases and J by 3 bases, with 7 bases between them. Germline CDR1 is LNHDA and CDR2 is SQIVND (reference sequence). In DNA, the CDR3 is TGTGCCAGTAGTATGCAGAGGACAGATACGCAGTATTTT. This gives the protein CASSMQRTDTQYF.

The V and J genes are TRBV15 and TRBJ2-1; 9 bases are shared with TRBD2. CDR3 size: 20 residues. CDR1 and CDR2 (germline): LNHNV, YYDKDF (reference sequence). J lost 5 bases, V lost 0 bases, and 17 bases had no gene match. For the CDR3, the DNA is TGTGCCACCAGCAGAGATAGTAGACTAGCGGATTCACCGTTGGACAATGAGCAGTTCTTC. It is translated as CATSRDSRLADSPLDNEQFF.

This chain uses TRBV5-8 with TRBJ1-2; D might be TRBD1 (6 bases). V lost 2 bases and J 2 bases, leaving 16 bases between the germline ends. The CDR3 totals 16 residues. Germline V gene data show CDR1 as SGHTS and CDR2 as YDEGEE. The CDR3 coding sequence is TGTGCCAGCAGCTTAGGTCGGAACAGGGACAACTATGGCTACACCTTC. Protein sequence: CASSLGRNRDNYGYTF.

The V and J genes are TRBV5-1 and TRBJ2-5, with 8 bases fitting TRBD1. Germline V lookup: CDR1 SGHRS, CDR2 YFSETQ. The CDR3 loop spans 14 amino acids. V trimming: 4 bases; J trimming: 4 bases; junction bases outside the gene matches: 6. Here the CDR3 reads CASSLGTGGETQYF. In DNA, the CDR3 is TGCGCCAGCAGCCTAGGGACAGGTGGAGAGACCCAGTACTTC.

This clone has a count of ten or more. The V call is TRBV29-1, the J call TRBJ2-4; 8 nucleotides agree with TRBD2. The CDR3 contains 13 residues. Trimming took 6 bases from V and 8 from J; bases not matched to a gene: 9. CDR1 SQVTM and CDR2 ANQGSEA come from the germline V gene. CDR3 region: CSVQTSAQDIQYF. CDR3 coding DNA: TGCAGCGTGCAGACTAGCGCCCAAGACATTCAGTACTTC.

This chain joins TRBV7-8 and TRBJ2-7; 7 bases line up with TRBD1. Germline V gives CDR1 SGHVS, CDR2 FQNEAQ. The junction had 3 bases not matched to a gene; V was cut back by 6 bases and J by 1 base. The CDR3 has 13 amino acids. The CDR3 here is CASRPGQSYEQYF. CDR3 DNA: TGTGCCAGCAGACCGGGACAGTCCTACGAGCAGTACTTC.

In its sample, this clone was seen a few times. The identical CDR3 is also encoded by other nucleotide sequences in the sample. The rearrangement uses TRBV4-3 and TRBJ1-5; no definite D call. V was cut by 0 bases and J by 3 bases, with 9 bases left in between. The CDR3 extends over 15 amino acids. Germline V gene lookup returns CDR1 LGHNA and CDR2 YSLEER. CDR3 in DNA: TGCGCCAGCAGCCAAGATCCCGACTCCAATCAGCCCCAGCATTTT. Its protein product is CASSQDPDSNQPQHF.

Only a few counts were recorded for this clone. This chain connects TRBV4-2 to TRBJ2-7, with D possibly matching TRBD2 (5 bases). Trimming took off 0 bases at V and 0 bases at J, with 9 bases between the two ends. In germline, CDR1 is LGHNA, CDR2 YNFKEQ. The CDR3 spans 15 residues. CDR3 protein: CASSQDERSSYEQYF. CDR3 in DNA: TGTGCCAGCAGCCAAGACGAGCGGTCCTCCTACGAGCAGTACTTC.